This T cell receptor (beta chain) emerged from a study of T cell changes during pregnancy in multiple sclerosis. The CDR3 length is 16 residues. V was clipped by 3 bases and J by 8 bases; unmatched bases: 12. The V gene's germline CDR1 is SGDLS and CDR2 YYNGEE. The data were produced by immunoSEQ multiplex PCR, yet TCRdb's version contains in-frame clones alone and is incomplete. In the table there are 30,000 to 40,000 clones, around 87% of which are singletons. V is TRBV9 and J is TRBJ2-1; 9 nucleotides line up with TRBD2. Sequencing used CD4+ T cells from peripheral blood mononuclear cells, obtained in the second trimester of pregnancy. The TCR sequence derives from a female donor with multiple sclerosis, enrolled in a pregnancy study. The CDR3 loop reads CASSAIAGVVPHEQFF. The CDR3 DNA sequence: TGTGCCAGCAGCGCCATAGCGGGAGTTGTCCCCCATGAGCAGTTCTTC.